The next 25 T cell receptor beta chains were all read from a single sample in a study of beta chain features in type 1 diabetes. All of the isolated RNA was reverse transcribed, so expressed TCRB transcripts were sequenced. Profiled with immunoSEQ multiplex PCR; TCRdb holds only in-frame clones, not every one. The table includes a few hundred thousand clones, 27% detected once. The sequenced sample consisted of central memory CD4+ T cells from blood. Every receptor here comes from a young man in good health.

This chain links TRBV30 with TRBJ2-6, with unresolved D. The ends were cut back, 3 bases at V and 4 bases at J, with 16 bases in the middle. From germline, CDR1 is GTSNPN and CDR2 SVGIG (reference sequence). The CDR3 has 16 residues. The CDR3 DNA reads as TGTGCCTGGAGAGCCCTTGGTCAAGCCGGGGCCAACGTCCTGACTTTC. Residues: CAWRALGQAGANVLTF.

In DNA, the CDR3 is TGTGCCTGGCACGAGATGTCGTGGCGATACACCTTC. Its translation: CAWHEMSWRYTF. The chain recombines TRBV30 with TRBJ1-2, with D unresolved. With 5 bases removed from V and 11 bases from J, the gap between germline ends came to 18 bases. CDR3 length equals 12 residues. CDR1 GTSNPN and CDR2 SVGIG come from the germline V gene (reference sequence).

This clone was recorded a few times. The gene calls are TRBV27 and TRBJ2-1, with D possibly called TRBD1 or TRBD2 (5 bases each). The CDR3 spans 17 residues. CDR1 is MNHEY, CDR2 SMNVEV, per germline (reference sequence). V dropped 3 bases and J dropped 0 bases, with 15 bases sitting between them. In DNA, the CDR3 is TGTGCCAGCAGTTTGGATGGGACGGCCCGCTCCTACAATGAGCAGTTCTTC. Translation gives CASSLDGTARSYNEQFF.

Many counts were recorded for this clone. The rearrangement links TRBV11-2 to TRBJ2-1; 9 bases agree with TRBD1. Germline loops: CDR1 SGHAT, CDR2 FQNNGV. V shed 8 bases and J 1 base; nucleotides not matched to a gene: 12. This CDR3 is built from 17 residues. The DNA of the CDR3 is TGTGCCAGCGGTCCGGGACAGGGAAGAAAGTCCTACAATGAGCAGTTCTTC. It translates to CASGPGQGRKSYNEQFF. The variable domain in full, completed from reference TRBV11-2 and TRBJ2-1, reads EAGVAQSPRYKIIEKRQSVAFWCNPISGHATLYWYQQILGQGPKLLIQFQNNGVVDDSQLPKDRFSAERLKGVDSTLKIQPAKLEDSAVYLCASGPGQGRKSYNEQFFGPGTRLTVL.

The chain recombines TRBV7-2 with TRBJ2-2; D unresolved. The CDR3 length is 13 residues. Germline V gene lookup returns CDR1 SGHTA and CDR2 FQGNSA. The ends were cut back, 3 bases at V and 5 bases at J, with 7 bases in the middle. The CDR3 DNA follows: TGTGCCAGCAGCTTCACCCAAACCGGGGAGCTGTTTTTT. This sequence encodes CASSFTQTGELFF. Full variable domain (missing parts from reference TRBV7-2 and TRBJ2-2): GAGVSQSPSNKVTEKGKDVELRCDPISGHTALYWYRQSLGQGLEFLIYFQGNSAPDKSGLPSDRFSAERTGGSVSTLTIQRTQQEDSAVYLCASSFTQTGELFFGEGSRLTVL.

The CDR3 bases are TGTGCCAGCAGGGGGACTAGCGGGAGGGCCCAGGAGACCCAGTACTTC. This gives the protein CASRGTSGRAQETQYF. The chain links TRBV25-1 to TRBJ2-5; TRBD2 aligns across 16 bases. The germline V gene has CDR1 MGHDK and CDR2 SYGVNS. The junction had 6 bases not matched to a gene; V was cut back by 6 bases and J by 5 bases. The CDR3 contains 16 residues. Combining the CDR3 with reference TRBV25-1 and TRBJ2-5 gives the whole variable domain EADIYQTPRYLVIGTGKKITLECSQTMGHDKMYWYQQDPGMELHLIHYSYGVNSTEKGDLSSESTVSRIRTEHFPLTLESARPSHTSQYLCASRGTSGRAQETQYFGPGTRLLVL.

The rearrangement links TRBV5-4 to TRBJ2-1; D is tentatively TRBD1 or TRBD2 (6 bases each). CDR1 and CDR2 (germline): SGHNT, YYREEE (reference sequence). This CDR3 comprises 16 residues. V was cut by 4 bases and J by 10 bases, with 24 bases left in between. The CDR3 protein is CASSRDGGIYPVEQFF. CDR3 nucleotides: TGTGCCAGCAGCCGGGACGGGGGCATCTACCCAGTCGAGCAGTTCTTC.

This clone was recorded once. This sequence joins TRBV5-1 and TRBJ2-1, with no clear D. The ends were cut back, 5 bases at V and 3 bases at J, with 15 bases in the middle. The germline V gene has CDR1 SGHRS and CDR2 YFSETQ. This CDR3 is 15 amino acids long. The CDR3, as DNA: TGCGCCAGCAGTTATGGGCAAGGAGACTACAATGAGCAGTTCTTC. Translating gives CASSYGQGDYNEQFF.

This chain uses TRBV2 with TRBJ1-4; D uncertain. The V end was cut by 6 bases, the J end by 4 bases, with 9 bases between. CDR3 length: 13 residues. Germline CDR1 is SNHLY and CDR2 is FYNNEI. The CDR3 DNA follows: TGTGCCAGCAGGCTCGCGGGTAATGAAAAACTGTTTTTT. Encoded protein: CASRLAGNEKLFF.

This clone was recorded at least ten times. V usage is TRBV10-3 and J usage is TRBJ2-7; TRBD1 matches 12 bases. CDR3 length: 15 amino acids. Germline values: CDR1 ENHRY, CDR2 SYGVKD. With V trimmed by 3 bases and J by 7 bases, 7 bases remained unmatched. The CDR3 region has the DNA TGTGCCATCAGTGACTCGGGACAGGGGGCTGGAGAGCAGTACTTC. It yields the protein CAISDSGQGAGEQYF.

CDR3 DNA: TGTGCCTGGAGTCCTGGGCTAGCGGAAGAGACCCAGTACTTC. Its translation: CAWSPGLAEETQYF. This chain uses TRBV30 with TRBJ2-5; 7 positions agree with TRBD2. Germline V gene lookup returns CDR1 GTSNPN and CDR2 SVGIG (reference sequence). V trimming: 2 bases; J trimming: 3 bases; junction bases outside the gene matches: 6. The CDR3 covers 14 residues.

The chain has TRBV15 and TRBJ1-5; no clear D. Germline loops: CDR1 LNHNV, CDR2 YYDKDF (reference sequence). CDR3 length: 14 residues. With 3 bases removed from V and 0 bases from J, the gap between germline ends came to 6 bases. The CDR3 bases are TGTGCCACCAGCAGGGACTTTAGCAATCAGCCCCAGCATTTT. As protein: CATSRDFSNQPQHF.

The rearrangement joins TRBV25-1 to TRBJ1-1; D may be TRBD1 (5 bases). V shed 7 bases and J shed 1 base, with 13 bases lying between them. The length of the CDR3 is 14 residues. Germline V CDR1 and CDR2: MGHDK, SYGVNS. The CDR3 sequence: CASMISGANTEAFF. Written as DNA, the CDR3 is TGTGCCAGCATGATTTCCGGGGCGAACACTGAAGCTTTCTTT.

This chain uses TRBV15 with TRBJ2-1; TRBD2 agrees at 8 bases. The CDR3 runs to 16 residues. J was trimmed by 8 bases and V by 0 bases; bases with no gene match: 9. Germline lookup yields CDR1 LNHNV and CDR2 YYDKDF (reference sequence). CDR3 bases: TGTGCCACCAGCAGAGATTTCGGCGGGAGGATCGATGAGCAGTTCTTC. Its translation is CATSRDFGGRIDEQFF.

In its sample, this clone was seen a few times. This chain uses TRBV5-1 with TRBJ2-5; D ambiguous. The germline V and J ends were trimmed by 5 bases and 2 bases, with 7 bases remaining between them. This CDR3 comprises 12 residues. Per the germline V gene, CDR1 is SGHRS and CDR2 is YFSETQ. CDR3 sequence: CASSKVQETQYF. The CDR3 coding sequence is TGCGCCAGCAGTAAGGTACAAGAGACCCAGTACTTC.

The rearrangement uses TRBV4-2 and TRBJ2-1; TRBD2 might be the D (5 bases). CDR1 LGHNA and CDR2 YNFKEQ come from the germline V gene. CDR3 length: 14 residues. The ends were cut back, 3 bases at V and 6 bases at J, with 12 bases in the middle. CDR3 sequence: CASSQTNSRNEQFF. The CDR3 DNA reads TGTGCCAGCAGCCAGACTAACTCACGCAATGAGCAGTTCTTC.

V and J are TRBV18 and TRBJ2-1, with 10 bases fitting TRBD1. V shed 3 bases, J shed 7 bases, and the junction held 3 bases outside the gene matches. The germline V gene has CDR1 KGHSH and CDR2 LQKENI. The CDR3 has 14 residues. CDR3 bases: TGTGCCAGCTCACCTCCGGGACAGGGGAATGAGCAGTTCTTC. This encodes CASSPPGQGNEQFF.

This clone was observed a handful of times. The chain couples TRBV4-3 to TRBJ2-5; perhaps TRBD2 as D (7 bases). Germline-derived CDR1 and CDR2 are LGHNA and YSLEER. There are 15 residues in the CDR3. Deletions cut 0 bases from V and 4 bases from J, with 12 bases between. CDR3 DNA sequence: TGCGCCAGCAGCCAAGATCAGGGGAGGGGAGAGACCCAGTACTTC. Its translation: CASSQDQGRGETQYF.

This clone was seen a handful of times. This sequence joins TRBV7-9 and TRBJ1-2, with 7 bases aligning to TRBD1. Germline V gives CDR1 SEHNR, CDR2 FQNEAQ (reference sequence). V was clipped by 5 bases and J by 5 bases; unmatched bases: 5. The CDR3 has 13 amino acids. The CDR3 here is CASSLDREYGYTF. The CDR3 nucleotides are TGTGCCAGCAGCCTAGACAGGGAGTATGGCTACACCTTC.

J is TRBJ2-5 and V is TRBV6-5; perhaps TRBD2 as D (5 bases). CDR1 MNHEY and CDR2 SVGAGI come from the germline V gene. CDR3 length: 14 amino acids. Trimming took 4 bases from V and 4 from J, leaving 13 bases between them. The CDR3 DNA follows: TGTGCCAGCAGTTTCGGACTCCTCCCAGAGACCCAGTACTTC. Its protein is CASSFGLLPETQYF.

This chain joins TRBV20-1 and TRBJ2-1; D gene unclear. The germline gives CDR1 DFQATT, CDR2 SNEGSKA (reference sequence). This CDR3 has 10 residues. Deletions cut 6 bases from V and 8 bases from J, with 8 bases between. The chain's CDR3 is CSAESDEQFF. The CDR3 DNA is TGCAGTGCCGAGAGTGATGAGCAGTTCTTC.

The V and J genes are TRBV7-2 and TRBJ2-5; D could derive from TRBD1 or TRBD2 (6 bases each). Germline V CDR1 and CDR2: SGHTA, FQGNSA. The CDR3 sequence is 15 residues long. Trimming pared 5 bases from V and 3 bases from J, leaving 16 bases between. CDR3 DNA: TGTGCCAGCAGCCCCCTCCGGGGGCCCGAAGAGACCCAGTACTTC. Encoded protein: CASSPLRGPEETQYF.

This clone was seen many times. This sequence joins TRBV12-5 and TRBJ2-6, with D hard to call. The length of the CDR3 is 13 residues. With 7 bases removed from V and 0 bases from J, the gap between germline ends came to 4 bases. CDR1 and CDR2 from the germline V gene are LGHNT and FRNRAP. This CDR3 is CASAPSGANVLTF. CDR3 in DNA: TGTGCTAGTGCCCCCTCTGGGGCCAACGTCCTGACTTTC.

The rearrangement links TRBV6-6 to TRBJ2-3; TRBD2 matches 10 bases. The germline CDR1 and CDR2 sequences are MNHNY and SVGAGI (reference sequence). The CDR3 runs to 15 residues. V shed 0 bases, J shed 5 bases, and the junction held 2 bases outside the gene matches. CDR3 region: CASSYSGLARDTQYF. DNA for the CDR3: TGTGCCAGCAGTTACTCGGGACTAGCGAGAGATACGCAGTATTTT.

The chain is built from TRBV19 and TRBJ2-7; D is unresolved. This CDR3 spans 12 amino acids. V dropped 6 bases and J dropped 0 bases, with 6 bases sitting between them. CDR1 is LNHDA, CDR2 SQIVND, per germline (reference sequence). The CDR3 bases are TGTGCCAGTAGCTCACGCTCCTACGAGCAGTACTTC. It yields the protein CASSSRSYEQYF. The variable domain in full, completed from reference TRBV19 and TRBJ2-7, reads DGGITQSPKYLFRKEGQNVTLSCEQNLNHDAMYWYRQDPGQGLRLIYYSQIVNDFQKGDIAEGYSVSREKKESFPLTVTSAQKNPTAFYLCASSSRSYEQYFGPGTRLTVT.